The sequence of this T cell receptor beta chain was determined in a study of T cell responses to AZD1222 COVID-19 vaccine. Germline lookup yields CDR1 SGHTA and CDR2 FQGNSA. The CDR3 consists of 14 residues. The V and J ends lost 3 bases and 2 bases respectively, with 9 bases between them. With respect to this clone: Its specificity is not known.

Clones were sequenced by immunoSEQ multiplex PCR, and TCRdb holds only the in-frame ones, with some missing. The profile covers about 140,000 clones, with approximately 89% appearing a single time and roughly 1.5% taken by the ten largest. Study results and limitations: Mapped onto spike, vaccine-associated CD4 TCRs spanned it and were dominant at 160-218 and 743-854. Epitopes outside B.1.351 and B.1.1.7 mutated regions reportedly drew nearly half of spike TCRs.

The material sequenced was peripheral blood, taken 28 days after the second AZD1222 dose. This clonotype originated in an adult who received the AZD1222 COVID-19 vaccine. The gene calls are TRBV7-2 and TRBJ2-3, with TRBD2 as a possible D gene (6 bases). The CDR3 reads CASSLGLFTDTQYF. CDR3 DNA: TGTGCCAGCAGCTTGGGACTTTTCACAGATACGCAGTATTTT.